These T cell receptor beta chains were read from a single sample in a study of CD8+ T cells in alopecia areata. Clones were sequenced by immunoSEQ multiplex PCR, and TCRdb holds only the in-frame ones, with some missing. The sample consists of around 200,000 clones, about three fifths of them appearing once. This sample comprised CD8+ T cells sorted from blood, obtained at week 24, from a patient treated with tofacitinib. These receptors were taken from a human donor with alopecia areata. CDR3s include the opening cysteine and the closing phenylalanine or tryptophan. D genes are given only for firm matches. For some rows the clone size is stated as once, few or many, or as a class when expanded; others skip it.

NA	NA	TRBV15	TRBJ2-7	CATSRDLGRAYEQYF	TGTGCCACCAGCAGAGACCTGGGGAGAGCCTACGAGCAGTACTTC
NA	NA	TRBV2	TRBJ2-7	CASSELGPDYEQYF	TGTGCCAGCAGTGAGCTGGGACCGGATTACGAGCAGTACTTC
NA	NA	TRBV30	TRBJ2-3	CAWAPSGADTQYF	TGTGCCTGGGCCCCCTCCGGGGCAGATACGCAGTATTTT
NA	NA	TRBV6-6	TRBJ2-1	CASSYSNEQFF	TGTGCCAGCAGTTACAGCAATGAGCAGTTCTTC
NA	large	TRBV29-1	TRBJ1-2	CSGIGTDYGYTF	TGCAGCGGAATAGGGACGGATTATGGCTACACCTTC
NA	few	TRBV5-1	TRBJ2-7	CASSVTSGQYEQYF	TGCGCCAGCAGCGTAACAAGCGGCCAATACGAGCAGTACTTC
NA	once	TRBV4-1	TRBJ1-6	CASSQSREYNSPLHF	TGCGCCAGCAGCCAAAGCAGGGAATATAATTCACCCCTCCACTTT
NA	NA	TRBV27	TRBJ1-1	CASSSTGLRTEAFF	TGTGCCAGCAGTTCAACAGGGTTGCGGACTGAAGCTTTCTTT
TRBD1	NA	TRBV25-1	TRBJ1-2	CASSGGGQENYGYTF	TGTGCCAGCAGCGGAGGGGGACAGGAGAACTATGGCTACACCTTC
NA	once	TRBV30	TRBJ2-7	CAWSWEGGSYEQYF	TGTGCCTGGAGTTGGGAAGGGGGCTCCTACGAGCAGTACTTC
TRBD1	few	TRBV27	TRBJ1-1	CASSLNAGGTEAFF	TGTGCCAGCAGTTTAAACGCAGGGGGCACTGAAGCTTTCTTT
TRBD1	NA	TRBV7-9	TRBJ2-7	CASSQSRTGYYEQYF	TGTGCCAGCAGTCAATCACGGACAGGGTACTACGAGCAGTACTTC
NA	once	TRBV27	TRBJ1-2	CASSRREGGYTF	TGTGCCAGCAGTCGACGGGAGGGTGGCTACACCTTC
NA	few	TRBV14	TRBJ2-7	CASSQDPVYEQYF	TGTGCCAGCAGCCAAGATCCCGTTTACGAGCAGTACTTC
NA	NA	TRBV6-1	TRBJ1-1	CASSDGEAFF	TGTGCCAGCAGTGATGGTGAAGCTTTCTTT
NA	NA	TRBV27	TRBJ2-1	CASSVGNEQFF	TGTGCCAGCAGCGTCGGCAATGAGCAGTTCTTC
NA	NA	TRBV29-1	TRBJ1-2	CSVDEVDGYTF	TGCAGCGTTGACGAGGTCGATGGCTACACCTTC
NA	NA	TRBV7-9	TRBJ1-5	CASSLGAQPQHF	TGTGCCAGCAGCTTAGGGGCCCAGCCCCAGCATTTT
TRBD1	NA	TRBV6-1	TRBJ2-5	CASSPLGTGYATQYF	TGTGCCAGCAGCCCTTTAGGGACAGGGTATGCGACCCAGTACTTC
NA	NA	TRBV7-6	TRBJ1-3	CASSLTASSGNTIYF	TGTGCCAGCAGCCTAACCGCAAGCTCTGGAAACACCATATATTTT
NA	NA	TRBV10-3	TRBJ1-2	CAIPLIGLTF	TGTGCCATCCCATTGATTGGGCTTACCTTC
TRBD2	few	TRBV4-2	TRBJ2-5	CASSQERGGEETQYF	TGTGCCAGCAGCCAAGAGCGGGGGGGCGAGGAGACCCAGTACTTC
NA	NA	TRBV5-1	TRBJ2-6	CASSAVNGANVLTF	TGCGCCAGCAGCGCGGTGAATGGGGCCAACGTCCTGACTTTC
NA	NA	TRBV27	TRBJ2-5	CASSRGITGETQYF	TGTGCCAGCAGTCGAGGCATAACAGGGGAGACCCAGTACTTC
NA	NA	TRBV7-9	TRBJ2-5	CASSLEPYQETQYF	TGTGCCAGCAGCTTAGAACCGTACCAAGAGACCCAGTACTTC
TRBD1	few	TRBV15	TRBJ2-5	CATSGRDRAETQYF	TGTGCCACCAGCGGCCGGGACAGGGCAGAGACCCAGTACTTC
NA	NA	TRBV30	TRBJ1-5	CAWSPDSSNQPQHF	TGTGCCTGGAGTCCCGACAGTAGCAATCAGCCCCAGCATTTT
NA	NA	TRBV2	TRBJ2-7	CAIIDSPAYEQYF	TGTGCCATCATAGACAGTCCTGCCTACGAGCAGTACTTC
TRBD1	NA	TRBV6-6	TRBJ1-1	CASSLTRQGPEAFF	TGTGCCAGCAGCCTGACTCGACAGGGCCCTGAAGCTTTCTTT
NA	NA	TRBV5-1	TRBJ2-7	CASSWNNEQYF	TGCGCCAGCAGCTGGAACAACGAGCAGTACTTC
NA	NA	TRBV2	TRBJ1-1	CASREPGGNTEAFF	TGTGCCAGCAGGGAACCCGGAGGGAACACTGAAGCTTTCTTT
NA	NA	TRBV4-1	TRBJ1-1	CASSPRLSRGEEAFF	TGCGCCAGCAGCCCACGACTTTCACGGGGGGAGGAAGCTTTCTTT
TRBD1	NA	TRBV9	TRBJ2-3	CASSVQGADSDTQYF	TGTGCCAGCAGCGTACAGGGGGCCGATTCAGATACGCAGTATTTT
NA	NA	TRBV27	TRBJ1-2	CASSSSNYGYTF	TGTGCCAGCAGTAGCTCTAACTATGGCTACACCTTC
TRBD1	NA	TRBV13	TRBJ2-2	CASSEGQPTTGELFF	TGTGCCAGCAGCGAGGGACAGCCCACAACCGGGGAGCTGTTTTTT
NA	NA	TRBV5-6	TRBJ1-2	CASSAGTTDGYTF	TGTGCCAGCAGCGCGGGGACCACAGATGGCTACACCTTC
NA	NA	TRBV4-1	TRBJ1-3	CASSQDLALGNTIYF	TGCGCCAGCAGCCAAGATCTGGCTCTTGGAAACACCATATATTTT
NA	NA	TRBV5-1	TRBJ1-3	CASSLASKPGNTIYF	TGCGCCAGCAGCTTGGCTTCCAAACCGGGAAACACCATATATTTT
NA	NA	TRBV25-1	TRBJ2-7	CASIQGLEQYF	TGTGCCAGCATACAGGGCCTCGAGCAGTACTTC
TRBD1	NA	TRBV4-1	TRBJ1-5	CASSRTGLDNQPQHF	TGCGCCAGCAGCCGGACAGGGCTTGACAATCAGCCCCAGCATTTT
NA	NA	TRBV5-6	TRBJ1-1	CASSLVGGETNTEAFF	TGTGCCAGCAGCTTGGTTGGCGGGGAGACGAACACTGAAGCTTTCTTT
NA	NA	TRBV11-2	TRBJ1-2	CASRGDNYGYTF	TGTGCCAGCAGGGGAGATAACTATGGCTACACCTTC
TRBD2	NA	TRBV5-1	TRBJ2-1	CASSLALAGGGEQFF	TGCGCCAGCAGCTTGGCACTAGCGGGGGGTGGTGAGCAGTTCTTC
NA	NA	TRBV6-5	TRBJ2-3	CASSYSASGTDTQYF	TGTGCCAGCAGTTACTCTGCGTCAGGTACAGATACGCAGTATTTT
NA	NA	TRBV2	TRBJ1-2	CASSGGANYGYTF	TGTGCCAGCTCGGGAGGGGCTAACTATGGCTACACCTTC
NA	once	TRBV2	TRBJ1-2	CASSDRSYGYTF	TGTGCCAGCAGTGACAGGTCCTATGGCTACACCTTC
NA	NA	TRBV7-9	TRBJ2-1	CASSLDSHNEQFF	TGTGCCAGCAGCTTAGACAGCCACAATGAGCAGTTCTTC
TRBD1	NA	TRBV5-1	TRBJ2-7	CASSLGPAGGSEQYF	TGCGCCAGCAGCTTGGGGCCTGCAGGGGGCTCCGAGCAGTACTTC
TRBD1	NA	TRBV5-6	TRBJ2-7	CASSSGTGGEQYF	TGTGCCAGCAGCTCCGGGACAGGGGGCGAGCAGTACTTC
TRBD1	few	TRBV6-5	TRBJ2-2	CASSYKFAGGTGELFF	TGTGCCAGCAGTTACAAGTTCGCAGGGGGAACCGGGGAGCTGTTTTTT
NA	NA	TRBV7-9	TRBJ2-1	CASSPTVTYNEQFF	TGTGCCAGCAGCCCGACAGTAACCTACAATGAGCAGTTCTTC
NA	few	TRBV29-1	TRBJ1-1	CSVLSGSMNTEAFF	TGCAGCGTGCTTTCGGGCAGTATGAACACTGAAGCTTTCTTT
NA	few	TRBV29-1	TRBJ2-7	CSVVTGKSYEQYF	TGCAGTGTGGTTACCGGGAAATCCTACGAGCAGTACTTC
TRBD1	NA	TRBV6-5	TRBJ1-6	CASSPGTGTTTPLHF	TGTGCCAGCAGCCCCGGGACAGGGACAACGACACCCCTCCACTTT